This T cell receptor beta chain was documented in a study of cytomegalovirus exposure and HLA in healthy donors. Study-wide results and limits: What a later analysis reportedly showed was that an Asian-associated ancestry cluster had fewer N-insertions than the approximately 700-donor mean. An observed cluster of highly shared sequence variants was recorded as a likely sequencing artifact.

In the PCR, 60 Vbeta and 13 Jbeta primers were used. Produced via immunoSEQ multiplex PCR; TCRdb's table is partial and in-frame only. The data contain roughly 130,000 clones, 75% to 85% of them singletons. In nominal health when sampled, donors likely had unrecorded immune exposures nonetheless. A note on this clone: The antigen is undetermined.

Germline V gene data show CDR1 as SNHLY and CDR2 as FYNNEI. The CDR3 contains 17 residues. The trim removed 6 bases at V and 2 bases at J, leaving 11 bases unmatched. The source material was PBMCs. This chain joins TRBV2 and TRBJ2-3, with 10 bases fitting TRBD2. This clonotype originated in a man in his late teens or twenties in good health and CMV-seronegative. CDR3 DNA: TGTGCCAGCAGAAACCTAGGCCTAGCGGGGGCCACAGATACGCAGTATTTT. It translates to CASRNLGLAGATDTQYF.